In this sample, the clone carrying this TCR beta chain turned up a few times. Its antigen is unknown. The data originate from a study of neoadjuvant anti-PD-1 for oral cavity cancer. General study points: With three patients per group, TCR findings need larger cohorts.

The time point: after neoadjuvant nivolumab, at surgical resection. Some clones are missing from TCRdb's copy, which holds only in-frame ones; the method was immunoSEQ multiplex PCR. The sample holds 20,000 to 25,000 clones; over 20% are singletons and the top ten take approximately 16%. Germline V gene sequence: CDR1 DFQATT, CDR2 SNEGSKA (reference sequence). Trimming took off 1 base at V and 6 bases at J, with 5 bases between the two ends. The CDR3 has 11 amino acids. Source: tumor tissue, taken after nivolumab (anti-PD-1) treatment. The genes are TRBV20-1 and TRBJ2-3, with D hard to call. The receptor comes from a person aged 35 to 85 with oral cavity squamous cell carcinoma. CDR3 in amino acids: CSARARDTQYF. The CDR3 DNA follows: TGCAGTGCTAGAGCAAGGGATACGCAGTATTTT.